Listed below are T cell receptor beta chains from one sample, sequenced in a study of PD-1 blockade in mismatch repair-deficient tumors. Profiled with immunoSEQ multiplex PCR; TCRdb holds only in-frame clones, not every one. Among 75,000 to 85,000 clones listed, over 70% were seen once. Source: peripheral blood, taken 12 weeks after starting pembrolizumab. Receptor source: an adult with mismatch repair-deficient cancer. The CDR3 runs from the conserved cysteine through the conserved F or W. Fields, in order: V gene, J gene, D gene, clone size, CDR3 protein, CDR3 DNA. A D gene is named only where the DNA matches it firmly. Size tells how often a clone was seen (once, few, many) or the class of an expanded clone, and some rows leave it out.

V gene: TRBV30; J gene: TRBJ1-2; D gene: -; clone size: -; CDR3 protein: CAWSRLSRQVSYDGYTF; CDR3 DNA: TGTGCCTGGAGTAGATTGTCTCGACAGGTATCTTACGATGGCTACACCTTC
V gene: TRBV29-1; J gene: TRBJ2-2; D gene: -; clone size: -; CDR3 protein: CSVYETGDTGELFF; CDR3 DNA: TGCAGCGTTTATGAGACAGGCGACACCGGGGAGCTGTTTTTT
V gene: TRBV9; J gene: TRBJ1-2; D gene: -; clone size: -; CDR3 protein: CASSRNGGQGGYTF; CDR3 DNA: TGTGCCAGCAGCCGAAACGGGGGGCAAGGTGGCTACACCTTC
V gene: TRBV28; J gene: TRBJ2-1; D gene: TRBD2; clone size: -; CDR3 protein: CASSPGTSGRTEQFF; CDR3 DNA: TGTGCCAGCAGTCCCGGGACTAGCGGGAGGACTGAGCAGTTCTTC
V gene: TRBV29-1; J gene: TRBJ1-2; D gene: -; clone size: once; CDR3 protein: CSAIGTGTDRYGYTF; CDR3 DNA: TGCAGCGCCATTGGAACCGGGACGGACCGCTATGGCTACACCTTC
V gene: TRBV30; J gene: TRBJ2-7; D gene: TRBD1; clone size: -; CDR3 protein: CAWSVGGQGYEQYF; CDR3 DNA: TGTGCCTGGAGTGTAGGGGGACAGGGCTACGAGCAGTACTTC
V gene: TRBV7-2; J gene: TRBJ2-7; D gene: -; clone size: many; CDR3 protein: CASSLETGLIYEQYF; CDR3 DNA: TGTGCCAGCAGCTTAGAAACAGGGCTTATCTACGAGCAGTACTTC
V gene: TRBV4-1; J gene: TRBJ1-2; D gene: -; clone size: -; CDR3 protein: CASSQVALATNYGYTF; CDR3 DNA: TGCGCCAGCAGCCAAGTGGCCTTAGCCACCAACTATGGCTACACCTTC
V gene: TRBV9; J gene: TRBJ1-4; D gene: TRBD1; clone size: -; CDR3 protein: CASSGGQGTSTNEKLFF; CDR3 DNA: TGTGCCAGCAGCGGTGGACAGGGGACTTCAACTAATGAAAAACTGTTTTTT
V gene: TRBV19; J gene: TRBJ1-2; D gene: -; clone size: -; CDR3 protein: CASMKGTTNYGYTF; CDR3 DNA: TGTGCCAGTATGAAGGGGACGACGAACTATGGCTACACCTTC
V gene: TRBV6-6; J gene: TRBJ2-7; D gene: TRBD2; clone size: -; CDR3 protein: CASSDHSGSSYEQYF; CDR3 DNA: TGTGCCAGCAGTGATCATAGCGGGAGCTCCTACGAGCAGTACTTC